This is a list of T cell receptor beta chains from one sample in a study of human T cells and chemical hapten exposure. Using its own MiXCR run on the RACE reads, TCRdb lists one record per CDR3 protein. The profile covers 350,000 to 400,000 distinct CDR3 sequences, with around 6% appearing a single time and 4.5% to 6% taken by the ten largest. The sample in question was whole blood, obtained in connection with sensitization to the hapten diphenylcyclopropenone (DPC). All receptors derive from a woman aged 18-30 years with alopecia areata. Some clones in this sample may be carry-over from other donors' samples. The CDR3 runs from the conserved cysteine through the conserved F or W. The D gene is left open where the match is weak. Clone size appears in some rows only: once, few, many, or a class for an expanded clone.

TRBJ1-2	-	-	TRBV12-3/TRBV12-4	CASSFGGPGGNYGYTF	TGTGCCAGCAGTTTCGGGGGCCCAGGAGGGAACTATGGCTACACCTTC
TRBJ2-2	-	TRBD2	TRBV7-8	CASSSRESGGAPGELFF	TGTGCCAGCAGCTCTAGGGAGAGCGGGGGGGCGCCCGGGGAGCTGTTTTTT
TRBJ2-7	-	TRBD2	TRBV6-1	CASSHGLAYEQYF	TGTGCCAGCAGCCACGGACTAGCTTACGAGCAGTACTTC
TRBJ2-7	few	TRBD2	TRBV7-9	CASSSGLAGGEQYF	TGTGCCAGCAGCTCGGGACTAGCGGGGGGCGAGCAGTACTTC
TRBJ1-1	-	-	TRBV27	CASALEGGGWAENAEAFF	TGTGCCAGCGCCCTGGAAGGCGGGGGTTGGGCCGAGAACGCTGAAGCTTTCTTT
TRBJ1-1	many	-	TRBV12-3/TRBV12-4	CASEETSITEAFF	TGTGCCAGCGAAGAAACCTCTATCACTGAAGCTTTCTTT
TRBJ1-5	many	TRBD1	TRBV18	CASSPRQGSDQPQHF	TGTGCCAGCTCACCCCGACAGGGGTCGGATCAGCCCCAGCATTTT
TRBJ2-3	few	-	TRBV3-1	CASSRGTSGNTQYF	TGTGCCAGCAGCCGAGGGACTTCGGGAAATACGCAGTATTTT
TRBJ1-2	many	-	TRBV4-2	CASSQEERANYGYTF	TGTGCCAGCAGCCAAGAGGAAAGAGCTAACTATGGCTACACCTTC
TRBJ1-5	many	-	TRBV6-1	CASSDQGRGNNQPQHF	TGTGCCAGCAGTGATCAGGGCAGGGGAAACAATCAGCCCCAGCATTTT
TRBJ2-3	many	-	TRBV2	CASSEWGGLPDTQYF	TGTGCCAGCAGTGAGTGGGGCGGGTTGCCAGATACGCAGTATTTT
TRBJ1-2	few	TRBD1	TRBV4-3	CASSPDDRGAHYGYTF	TGCGCCAGCAGCCCGGATGACAGGGGGGCTCACTATGGCTACACCTTC
TRBJ2-1	many	-	TRBV6-2/TRBV6-3	CASMGGNEQFF	TGTGCCAGCATGGGGGGAAATGAGCAGTTCTTC
TRBJ2-1	few	-	TRBV14	CASSQDAAGFYNEQFF	TGTGCCAGCAGCCAAGACGCCGCGGGCTTTTACAATGAGCAGTTCTTC
TRBJ1-6	many	TRBD1	TRBV7-9	CASSSQGADNSPLHF	TGTGCCAGCAGTTCACAGGGGGCGGATAATTCACCCCTCCACTTT
TRBJ2-6	many	-	TRBV7-9	CASSLAGSGANVLTF	TGTGCCAGCAGCTTAGCAGGGTCTGGGGCCAACGTCCTGACTTTC
TRBJ2-7	few	-	TRBV18	CASSPQTGEGEQYF	TGTGCCAGCTCACCCCAGACAGGCGAGGGCGAGCAGTACTTC
TRBJ1-2	-	-	TRBV18	CATTHGSSIGYTF	TGTGCCACCACTCACGGTAGTTCGATTGGCTACACCTTC
TRBJ2-2	few	-	TRBV21-1	CASSIKGAFTGELFF	TGTGCCAGCAGCATCAAGGGGGCCTTCACCGGGGAGCTGTTTTTT
TRBJ2-6	few	-	TRBV2	CASSEELPGGANVLTF	TGTGCCAGCAGTGAAGAACTTCCTGGAGGGGCCAACGTCCTGACTTTC
TRBJ2-1	many	TRBD2	TRBV4-2	CASSSGLANEQFF	TGTGCCAGCAGTTCGGGACTAGCAAATGAGCAGTTCTTC
TRBJ1-5	-	-	TRBV4-3	CASSQEWQGFNQPQHF	TGCGCCAGCAGCCAAGAATGGCAGGGGTTCAATCAGCCCCAGCATTTT
TRBJ2-6	few	-	TRBV4-3	CASSTGFGANVLTF	TGCGCCAGCAGCACAGGGTTCGGGGCCAACGTCCTGACTTTC
TRBJ2-5	few	-	TRBV7-9	CASIVGGEETQYF	TGTGCCAGCATCGTAGGGGGAGAAGAGACCCAGTACTTC
TRBJ2-3	-	TRBD2	TRBV14	CASSPAGVTDTQYF	TGTGCCAGCAGCCCAGCGGGGGTCACAGATACGCAGTATTTT
TRBJ2-1	few	-	TRBV12-3/TRBV12-4	CASSRGENEQFF	TGTGCCAGCAGTCGAGGGGAGAATGAGCAGTTCTTC